This T cell receptor beta chain was sequenced during a study of blood T cell repertoires in COVID-19. Study information: COVID-19 samples from acute and convalescent phases originated in the United States, Italy and Spain. Sources were T cells, B-cell-depleted T cells, or PBMCs; the material itself was cDNA or gDNA.

Per the authors' pipeline: Amplification with reference gene primers provided the estimates of nucleated cell counts. TCRdb's table, derived via immunoSEQ multiplex PCR, lists solely in-frame clones and lacks some. V, J and clone size are those of that table, while D and trimming were read from the DNA. The sample consists of around 250,000 clones, 80% to 90% of them appearing once. With V trimmed by 6 bases and J by 8 bases, 12 bases remained unmatched. The CDR3 loop spans 15 amino acids. Germline loops: CDR1 SQVTM, CDR2 ANQGSEA. This chain connects TRBV29-1 to TRBJ2-1; 11 bases align to TRBD2. This TCR was sampled from a woman aged 50 to 60 who had recovered from COVID-19. Input material: PBMCs or T cells enriched from blood (not recorded which). Here the CDR3 reads CSVLETSGIVHEQFF. In nucleotides, the CDR3 is TGCAGCGTCCTCGAGACTAGCGGGATTGTTCATGAGCAGTTCTTC.